Below, 29 T cell receptor beta chains from the same sample are listed, as sequenced in a study of OX40 agonist ivuxolimab in advanced cancers. Clones were read by immunoSEQ multiplex PCR, and TCRdb kept only the in-frame ones, dropping some. The repertoire holds around 40,000 clones, with 75% to 85% as singletons. Material: CD4+ or CD8+ T cells sorted from blood, obtained in a trial of the OX40 agonist ivuxolimab. These TCRs come from an adult with an advanced solid tumor such as melanoma, head and neck, liver or kidney cancer.

The chain employs TRBV9 and TRBJ2-7; D not certain. V was clipped by 1 base and J by 2 bases, with 10 bases between them. The CDR3 loop spans 14 amino acids. Germline V gene lookup returns CDR1 SGDLS and CDR2 YYNGEE. This CDR3 is CASSVLASTYEQYF. The CDR3 coding sequence is TGTGCCAGCAGCGTACTGGCCAGCACCTACGAGCAGTACTTC. Filled out from reference TRBV9 and TRBJ2-7, the complete variable domain reads DSGVTQTPKHLITATGQRVTLRCSPRSGDLSVYWYQQSLDQGLQFLIQYYNGEERAKGNILERFSAQQFPDLHSELNLSSLELGDSALYFCASSVLASTYEQYFGPGTRLTVT.

The V and J genes are TRBV5-4 and TRBJ2-6; no firm D call. The CDR3 sequence is 13 residues long. The germline V and J ends were trimmed by 4 bases and 1 base, with 3 bases remaining between them. Germline V gene sequence: CDR1 SGHNT, CDR2 YYREEE (reference sequence). CDR3 DNA sequence: TGTGCCAGCAGCCTATCTGGGGCCAACGTCCTGACTTTC. This gives the protein CASSLSGANVLTF.

V and J are TRBV5-6 and TRBJ1-2; 7 bases are a match to TRBD1. V shed 2 bases, J shed 2 bases, and the junction held 6 bases outside the gene matches. The CDR3 is 15 residues long. CDR1 and CDR2 (germline): SGHDT, YYEEEE. CDR3 in DNA: TGTGCCAGCAGCTTAAGGATGGGACAGAACTATGGCTACACCTTC. Translated: CASSLRMGQNYGYTF. The whole variable domain, filled in from reference TRBV5-6 and TRBJ1-2, reads DAGVTQSPTHLIKTRGQQVTLRCSPKSGHDTVSWYQQALGQGPQFIFQYYEEEERQRGNFPDRFSGHQFPNYSSELNVNALLLGDSALYLCASSLRMGQNYGYTFGSGTRLTVV.

J is TRBJ2-3 and V is TRBV4-2; 11 bases map to TRBD2. The length of the CDR3 is 15 residues. CDR1 is LGHNA, CDR2 YNFKEQ, per germline. The V segment lost 4 bases and the J segment 5 bases; nucleotides outside the gene matches: 5. CDR3 sequence: CASSLAGGVEDTQYF. CDR3 in DNA: TGTGCCAGCAGCCTAGCGGGAGGGGTGGAAGATACGCAGTATTTT.

CDR3 coding DNA: TGCAGCGTTGAAGATCGGGAAAAACTGTTTTTT. Protein sequence: CSVEDREKLFF. The genes are TRBV29-1 and TRBJ1-4; D is unresolved. This CDR3 is built from 11 residues. V was pared by 0 bases and J by 8 bases, with 4 bases between. Germline V gene data show CDR1 as SQVTM and CDR2 as ANQGSEA.

This chain uses TRBV5-1 with TRBJ1-1; no reliable D call. The V and J ends lost 1 base and 3 bases respectively, with 7 bases between them. Per the germline V gene, CDR1 is SGHRS and CDR2 is YFSETQ. This CDR3 contains 13 residues. The CDR3 DNA reads as TGCGCCAGCAGCTTGAATGGGGACACTGAAGCTTTCTTT. Translation gives CASSLNGDTEAFF.

V usage is TRBV7-2 and J usage is TRBJ2-7; TRBD1 matches 9 bases. This CDR3 is 15 amino acids long. The V gene's germline CDR1 is SGHTA and CDR2 FQGNSA. The J segment lost 3 bases and the V segment lost 5 bases, leaving 8 bases of the junction unmatched. This CDR3 is CASSLNRGPLYEQYF. The CDR3 DNA sequence: TGTGCCAGCAGCCTTAACAGGGGGCCGCTCTACGAGCAGTACTTC.

The chain carries TRBV11-3 and TRBJ2-5; the D gene could be TRBD1 or TRBD2 (5 bases each). Deletions cut 5 bases from V and 0 bases from J, with 10 bases between. The germline gives CDR1 SGHNT, CDR2 YENEEA. The CDR3 totals 14 residues. CDR3 amino acids: CASSGRDHQETQYF. As DNA, the CDR3 is TGTGCCAGCAGCGGCCGGGACCACCAAGAGACCCAGTACTTC.

V is TRBV19 and J is TRBJ2-5; 7 bases are a match to TRBD1. Unmatched junction bases numbered 11, after V lost 5 bases and J lost 5 bases. Germline V gene lookup returns CDR1 LNHDA and CDR2 SQIVND (reference sequence). The CDR3 has 15 amino acids. The CDR3 nucleotides are TGTGCCAGTAGTTTGGAGACAGGGATGGGGGAGACCCAGTACTTC. Amino acid sequence: CASSLETGMGETQYF.

The J gene is TRBJ2-7, the V gene TRBV18; TRBD1 or TRBD2 may be the D gene (5 bases each). Germline assignment: CDR1 KGHSH and CDR2 LQKENI. V shed 3 bases and J shed 2 bases, with 8 bases lying between them. The CDR3 is 13 amino acids. CDR3 nucleotide sequence: TGTGCCAGCTCACCCGGGACGGCCTACGAGCAGTACTTC. It yields the protein CASSPGTAYEQYF.

CDR3 protein: CASSGGTAMNTEAFF. CDR3 sequence (DNA): TGCGCCAGCAGCGGGGGGACAGCCATGAACACTGAAGCTTTCTTT. The V call is TRBV5-1, the J call TRBJ1-1, with TRBD1 identical over 7 bases. The junction had 6 bases not matched to a gene; V was cut back by 4 bases and J by 0 bases. Germline V lookup: CDR1 SGHRS, CDR2 YFSETQ. The CDR3 runs to 15 residues. The whole variable domain, filled in from reference TRBV5-1 and TRBJ1-1, reads KAGVTQTPRYLIKTRGQQVTLSCSPISGHRSVSWYQQTPGQGLQFLFEYFSETQRNKGNFPGRFSGRQFSNSRSEMNVSTLELGDSALYLCASSGGTAMNTEAFFGQGTRLTVV.

This clone was counted a few times. The rearrangement joins TRBV6-1 to TRBJ1-6; possibly TRBD1 for D (5 bases). The CDR3 has 14 residues. CDR1 MNHNS and CDR2 SASEGT come from the germline V gene. The V end was cut by 2 bases, the J end by 6 bases, with 8 bases between. CDR3 residues: CASSERQSNSPLHF. As DNA, the CDR3 is TGTGCCAGCAGTGAAAGACAGAGTAATTCACCCCTCCACTTT.

This clone was counted a few times. The genes are TRBV7-3 and TRBJ1-1; TRBD1 is a possible D gene (6 bases). This CDR3 is 14 amino acids long. Trimming stripped 4 bases from V and 0 bases from J, with 9 bases between. Germline assignment: CDR1 SGHTA and CDR2 FQGTGA. CDR3 sequence (DNA): TGTGCCAGCAGCTCACAGGGTATGAACACTGAAGCTTTCTTT. It codes for CASSSQGMNTEAFF.

The chain is built from TRBV7-2 and TRBJ1-4; the D is unclear. The V end lost 1 base, the J end lost 5 bases, and 5 bases lay between the germline ends. Looked up from germline, CDR1 is SGHTA and CDR2 is FQGNSA. The CDR3 length is 13 residues. This CDR3 is CASSLGINEKLFF. The CDR3 DNA reads as TGTGCCAGCAGCTTAGGGATAAATGAAAAACTGTTTTTT.

V is TRBV9 and J is TRBJ2-3, with D unresolved. V lost 5 bases and J 2 bases, leaving 9 bases between the germline ends. This CDR3 is 13 amino acids long. The V gene's germline CDR1 is SGDLS and CDR2 YYNGEE. In DNA, the CDR3 is TGTGCCAGCAGTCAGGCGCACACAGATACGCAGTATTTT. This encodes CASSQAHTDTQYF.

This clone was recorded only once. The chain couples TRBV2 to TRBJ1-1; D not resolved. The CDR3 is 16 amino acids. CDR1 and CDR2 from the germline V gene are SNHLY and FYNNEI. V was shortened by 6 bases and J by 4 bases, with 21 bases between the two germline ends. The CDR3 nucleotides read TGTGCCAGCAGAAGAGGTGTAGATTGGGGAGGCACTGAAGCTTTCTTT. The encoded protein is CASRRGVDWGGTEAFF. The full variable domain, rest sourced from reference TRBV2 and TRBJ1-1, is EPEVTQTPSHQVTQMGQEVILRCVPISNHLYFYWYRQILGQKVEFLVSFYNNEISEKSEIFDDQFSVERPDGSNFTLKIRSTKLEDSAMYFCASRRGVDWGGTEAFFGQGTRLTVV.

A single count supports this clone. The V and J genes are TRBV11-2 and TRBJ1-4; TRBD1 matches at 9 bases. Germline CDR1 reads SGHAT; CDR2 reads FQNNGV. Trimming at V came to 5 bases and at J to 8 bases, leaving 12 bases not matched to a gene. The CDR3 length is 16 residues. Here the CDR3 reads CASSLRQGGDSEKLFF. CDR3 in DNA: TGTGCCAGCAGCCTAAGACAGGGGGGGGATTCGGAAAAACTGTTTTTT. The whole variable domain, remainder taken from reference TRBV11-2 and TRBJ1-4, is EAGVAQSPRYKIIEKRQSVAFWCNPISGHATLYWYQQILGQGPKLLIQFQNNGVVDDSQLPKDRFSAERLKGVDSTLKIQPAKLEDSAVYLCASSLRQGGDSEKLFFGSGTQLSVL.

The V gene is TRBV7-9, the J gene TRBJ2-7; D not resolved. The CDR3 contains 13 residues. Germline V gives CDR1 SEHNR, CDR2 FQNEAQ (reference sequence). V was shortened by 1 base and J by 4 bases, with 8 bases between the two germline ends. CDR3 sequence (DNA): TGTGCCAGCAGCTTAGGCGCTTGGTACGAGCAGTACTTC. As protein: CASSLGAWYEQYF.

The gene calls are TRBV5-1 and TRBJ2-7; 9 bases line up with TRBD2. Germline CDR1 is SGHRS and CDR2 is YFSETQ. V lost 3 bases, J lost 2 bases, and 15 bases stayed unmatched. CDR3 length equals 18 residues. The CDR3, as DNA: TGCGCCAGCAGCTCCGGGGCCGAGGGACTAGCTAAAGCCTACGAGCAGTACTTC. Encoded protein: CASSSGAEGLAKAYEQYF.

Only a few counts were recorded for this clone. The chain combines TRBV5-4 with TRBJ2-5; 7 positions match TRBD1. There are 15 residues in the CDR3. Germline CDR1 reads SGHNT; CDR2 reads YYREEE (reference sequence). J was trimmed by 0 bases and V by 4 bases; bases with no gene match: 6. The CDR3 bases are TGTGCCAGCAGCGAACAGGGGATCTACCAAGAGACCCAGTACTTC. Encoded protein: CASSEQGIYQETQYF.

V gene TRBV9 combines with J gene TRBJ2-1, with 8 positions matching TRBD2. Germline CDR1 reads SGDLS; CDR2 reads YYNGEE. V was pared by 3 bases and J by 5 bases, with 10 bases of the junction left unmatched. The CDR3 runs to 16 residues. The CDR3 region has the DNA TGTGCCAGCAGCGCCTGGGGGGATAGCGGGAACAATGAGCAGTTCTTC. It yields the protein CASSAWGDSGNNEQFF.

V and J are TRBV7-7 and TRBJ2-1; 11 nucleotides align to TRBD2. The V segment lost 4 bases and the J segment 0 bases; nucleotides outside the gene matches: 5. CDR3 length: 17 residues. From germline, CDR1 is SSHAT and CDR2 FNYEAQ (reference sequence). The CDR3 region is CASSSQLAGASYNEQFF. For the CDR3, the DNA is TGTGCCAGCAGCTCCCAACTAGCGGGGGCCTCCTACAATGAGCAGTTCTTC.

The chain employs TRBV10-3 and TRBJ1-2; D unclear. Germline V CDR1 and CDR2: ENHRY, SYGVKD. The CDR3 extends over 13 amino acids. V dropped 3 bases and J dropped 4 bases, with 9 bases sitting between them. CDR3 sequence reads: CAISEGQSYGYTF. The CDR3 nucleotides are TGTGCCATCAGTGAAGGGCAGAGCTATGGCTACACCTTC.

The chain is built from TRBV29-1 and TRBJ2-1, with D perhaps TRBD1 (5 bases). The V end lost 4 bases, the J end lost 9 bases, and 13 bases lay between the germline ends. The CDR3 totals 12 residues. The germline V gene has CDR1 SQVTM and CDR2 ANQGSEA. CDR3 loop: CSVVVRAGEQFF. DNA for the CDR3: TGCAGCGTTGTGGTCAGGGCTGGTGAGCAGTTCTTC.

This chain joins TRBV12-5 and TRBJ1-5; 7 bases map to TRBD1. This CDR3 contains 12 residues. Germline V gives CDR1 LGHNT, CDR2 FRNRAP. Trimming at V came to 3 bases and at J to 7 bases, leaving 0 bases not matched to a gene. The CDR3 coding sequence is TGTGCTAGTGGTTTAGGGGGCCAGCCCCAGCATTTT. Protein: CASGLGGQPQHF.

This chain uses TRBV10-3 with TRBJ1-5, with D hard to call. The CDR3 loop spans 14 amino acids. Trimming took off 3 bases at V and 0 bases at J, with 6 bases between the two ends. Germline CDR1 ENHRY, CDR2 SYGVKD. CDR3 in amino acids: CAISDLNSNQPQHF. CDR3 sequence (DNA): TGTGCCATCAGTGACCTGAATAGCAATCAGCCCCAGCATTTT.

The table lists this clone with a few counts. The J gene is TRBJ1-3, the V gene TRBV30, with D unclear. CDR1 and CDR2 from the germline V gene are GTSNPN and SVGIG (reference sequence). The CDR3 has 11 residues. V was shortened by 1 base and J by 5 bases, with 3 bases between the two germline ends. CDR3: CAWSDRNTIYF. CDR3 nucleotides: TGTGCCTGGAGTGACCGAAACACCATATATTTT.

This chain joins TRBV28 and TRBJ1-2; D remains unclear. The ends were cut back, 1 base at V and 8 bases at J, with 26 bases in the middle. This CDR3 region has 18 residues. Germline loops: CDR1 MDHEN, CDR2 SYDVKM. CDR3 loop: CASSLFSSFLGQSLGYTF. The CDR3 DNA follows: TGTGCCAGCAGTTTATTCTCTTCCTTCTTAGGGCAGTCTCTCGGCTACACCTTC.

This clone is a singleton in its sample. This chain connects TRBV5-1 to TRBJ2-1, with 10 nucleotides matching TRBD2. After removal of 4 bases from V and 7 bases from J, the junction contained 8 bases not matched to a gene. The germline gives CDR1 SGHRS, CDR2 YFSETQ. The CDR3 runs to 15 residues. The CDR3 region is CASSASGGPGNEQFF. CDR3 sequence (DNA): TGCGCCAGCAGCGCTAGCGGGGGCCCTGGGAATGAGCAGTTCTTC.